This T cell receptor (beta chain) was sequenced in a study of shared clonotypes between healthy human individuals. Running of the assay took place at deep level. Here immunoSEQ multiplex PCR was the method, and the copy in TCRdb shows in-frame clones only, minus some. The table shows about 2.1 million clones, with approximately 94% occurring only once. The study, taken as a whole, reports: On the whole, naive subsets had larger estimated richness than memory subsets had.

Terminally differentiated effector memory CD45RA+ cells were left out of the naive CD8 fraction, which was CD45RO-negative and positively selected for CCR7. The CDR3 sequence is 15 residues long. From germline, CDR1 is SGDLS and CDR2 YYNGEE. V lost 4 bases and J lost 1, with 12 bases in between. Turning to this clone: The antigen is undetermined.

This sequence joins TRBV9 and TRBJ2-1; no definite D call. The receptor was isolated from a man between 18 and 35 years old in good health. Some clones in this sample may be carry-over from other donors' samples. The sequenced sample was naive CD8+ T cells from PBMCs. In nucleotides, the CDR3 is TGTGCCAGCAGCCCGACTCGCGTTTCCTACAATGAGCAGTTCTTC. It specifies CASSPTRVSYNEQFF.